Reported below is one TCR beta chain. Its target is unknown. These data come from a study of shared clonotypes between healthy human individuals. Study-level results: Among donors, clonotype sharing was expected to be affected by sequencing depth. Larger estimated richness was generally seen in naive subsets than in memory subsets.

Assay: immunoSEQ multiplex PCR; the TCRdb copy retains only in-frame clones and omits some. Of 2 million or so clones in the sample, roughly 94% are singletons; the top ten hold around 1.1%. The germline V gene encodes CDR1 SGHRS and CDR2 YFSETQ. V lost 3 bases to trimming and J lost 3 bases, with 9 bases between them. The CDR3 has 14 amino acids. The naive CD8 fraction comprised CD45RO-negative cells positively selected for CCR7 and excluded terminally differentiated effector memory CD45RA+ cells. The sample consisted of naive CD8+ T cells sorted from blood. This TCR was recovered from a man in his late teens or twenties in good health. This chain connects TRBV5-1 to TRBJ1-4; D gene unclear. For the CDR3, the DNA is TGCGCCAGCAGCTCAAATGACCCTAATGAAAAACTGTTTTTT. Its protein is CASSSNDPNEKLFF.